The 26 T cell receptor beta chains below all came from one sample that was sequenced in a study of T cell changes during pregnancy in multiple sclerosis (dated by TCRdb to the late 2010s). The library was prepared using the immunoSEQ multiplex PCR assay. TCRdb re-hosts the immuneACCESS table, in-frame sequences only. Its copies lack some clones; in the studies checked, an unresolved V gene accounts for under half of them, and the cause for the rest is not known. This sample gives some 110,000 clones in total; 85% to 95% of them show up just once. Clones ranked in the top ten supply approximately 1.5% of the sample. This specimen was peripheral blood, taken after pregnancy. All receptors derive from a female donor with multiple sclerosis, enrolled in a pregnancy study.

V is TRBV4-1 and J is TRBJ1-4, with 9 bases lining up with TRBD1. Germline CDR1 is MGHRA and CDR2 is YSYEKL. The CDR3 consists of 15 residues. V gave up 4 bases and J gave up 7 bases; unmatched junction bases: 7. CDR3 nucleotide sequence: TGCGCCAGCAGCCTCCCGGGACAGGGTACTGAAAAACTGTTTTTT. It encodes CASSLPGQGTEKLFF.

The chain is built from TRBV13 and TRBJ2-2, with D maybe TRBD2 (7 bases). Germline loops: CDR1 PRHDT, CDR2 FYEKMQ (reference sequence). The CDR3 has 14 amino acids. V was trimmed by 11 bases and J by 4 bases, leaving 17 bases between them. CDR3 residues: CASRRGAVTGELFF. The CDR3 nucleotides are TGTGCCTCCCGCCGGGGGGCAGTCACCGGGGAGCTGTTTTTT.

The chain employs TRBV23-1 and TRBJ1-3, with 12 positions matching TRBD1. TRBV23-1 is designated an ORF whose function remains uncertain. CDR3 size: 17 residues. Unmatched junction bases numbered 11, after V lost 3 bases and J lost 8 bases. The CDR3 DNA follows: TGCGCCAGCAGTCAGGGCTTCCGGGACAGGGGGCCCTACACCATATATTTT. Amino acids: CASSQGFRDRGPYTIYF.

Comment on this clone: This specimen includes other DNA sequences encoding the same CDR3. The chain uses TRBV18 and TRBJ2-3; D ambiguous. This CDR3 spans 11 amino acids. V was clipped by 2 bases and J by 6 bases, with 3 bases between them. Germline V gene lookup returns CDR1 KGHSH and CDR2 LQKENI. The CDR3 region is CASSPSDTQYF. CDR3 sequence (DNA): TGTGCCAGCTCACCATCGGATACGCAGTATTTT.

The rearrangement joins TRBV5-4 to TRBJ2-5; D might be TRBD1 (6 bases). Germline-derived CDR1 and CDR2 are SGHNT and YYREEE (reference sequence). V was trimmed by 4 bases and J by 1 base, leaving 14 bases between them. There are 15 residues in the CDR3. The CDR3 loop is CASSLVGQIQETQYF. DNA of the CDR3: TGTGCCAGCAGCCTCGTTGGACAGATCCAAGAGACCCAGTACTTC.

This chain links TRBV4-1 with TRBJ1-3, with a tentative D call TRBD1 (5 bases). The CDR3 has 14 residues. V was shortened by 2 bases and J by 9 bases, with 14 bases between the two germline ends. From germline, CDR1 is MGHRA and CDR2 YSYEKL. The CDR3 DNA is TGCGCCAGCAGCCAACGTGGGGCCGGTGGCACCATATATTTT. This encodes CASSQRGAGGTIYF.

V gene TRBV19 combines with J gene TRBJ1-1, with D perhaps TRBD1 (5 bases). The germline V and J ends were trimmed by 4 bases and 5 bases, with 11 bases remaining between them. This CDR3 comprises 13 residues. Germline V gene lookup returns CDR1 LNHDA and CDR2 SQIVND (reference sequence). The CDR3, as DNA: TGTGCCAGTAGTAACCGGGGGTCAACTGAAGCTTTCTTT. This codes for CASSNRGSTEAFF.

V is TRBV6-5 and J is TRBJ2-7; 10 nucleotides agree with TRBD1. This CDR3 spans 13 amino acids. Trimming took 6 bases from V and 5 from J; bases not matched to a gene: 4. Germline CDR1 is MNHEY and CDR2 is SVGAGI. The CDR3 DNA reads TGTGCCAGCAGAATGGGACAGGGGAACGAGCAGTACTTC. This gives the protein CASRMGQGNEQYF.

V and J are TRBV4-1 and TRBJ1-2; TRBD1 matches 8 bases. The CDR3 sequence is 18 residues long. The germline V gene encodes CDR1 MGHRA and CDR2 YSYEKL. V gave up 0 bases and J gave up 4 bases; unmatched junction bases: 13. The CDR3 loop reads CASSQDQGARVGPYGYTF. CDR3 in DNA: TGCGCCAGCAGCCAAGATCAGGGGGCGCGGGTGGGTCCCTATGGCTACACCTTC.

The chain couples TRBV6-5 to TRBJ1-2, with TRBD1 matching 7 bases. The V gene's germline CDR1 is MNHEY and CDR2 SVGAGI. This CDR3 is built from 13 residues. V dropped 2 bases and J dropped 7; count of bases not matched to a gene: 4. The CDR3 is CASSYPGTAGYTF. For the CDR3, the DNA is TGTGCCAGCAGTTACCCCGGGACAGCTGGCTACACCTTC.

V gene TRBV4-2 combines with J gene TRBJ1-1; 9 nucleotides match TRBD1. From germline, CDR1 is LGHNA and CDR2 YNFKEQ. The CDR3 extends over 13 amino acids. V shed 8 bases, J shed 1 base, and the junction held 2 bases outside the gene matches. In nucleotides, the CDR3 is TGTGCCAGCGGGGGACAGGGGAACACTGAAGCTTTCTTT. Its translation: CASGGQGNTEAFF.

The chain recombines TRBV19 with TRBJ2-1; TRBD2 matches 16 bases. The CDR3 length is 19 residues. Germline loops: CDR1 LNHDA, CDR2 SQIVND (reference sequence). Trimming at V came to 0 bases and at J to 8 bases, leaving 10 bases not matched to a gene. As DNA, the CDR3 is TGTGCCAGTAGTATAGACCTAGGGACTAGCGGGGGGGCCGGCTATGAGCAGTTCTTC. Protein: CASSIDLGTSGGAGYEQFF.

The J gene is TRBJ2-3, the V gene TRBV30; 12 bases line up with TRBD2. Germline V gives CDR1 GTSNPN, CDR2 SVGIG (reference sequence). This CDR3 is 16 amino acids long. Trimming cost V 5 bases and J 2 bases; bases outside gene matches: 8. CDR3 sequence: CAWEWRLAGDTDTQYF. The DNA for the CDR3 is TGTGCCTGGGAGTGGAGACTAGCGGGAGACACAGATACGCAGTATTTT.

This chain uses TRBV7-8 with TRBJ2-7; no reliable D call. The CDR3 totals 12 residues. Between the trimmed V and J ends, which lost 1 base and 5 bases, there was a span of 6 bases. Germline V gives CDR1 SGHVS, CDR2 FQNEAQ. The chain's CDR3 is CASSLVSNEQYF. Here the CDR3 DNA reads TGTGCCAGCAGCTTAGTGAGTAACGAGCAGTACTTC.

This sequence joins TRBV2 and TRBJ2-3; a weak D match, TRBD2 (5 bases). Trimming cost V 4 bases and J 3 bases, with 17 bases left between them. Per the germline V gene, CDR1 is SNHLY and CDR2 is FYNNEI. The CDR3 loop spans 16 amino acids. The CDR3 is CASSGEGRGGTDTQYF. CDR3 sequence (DNA): TGTGCCAGCAGTGGGGAAGGGAGAGGTGGTACAGATACGCAGTATTTT.

The chain has TRBV7-2 and TRBJ2-3, with 9 bases identical to TRBD2. V lost 3 bases to trimming and J lost 2 bases; unmatched junction nucleotides: 6. This CDR3 contains 16 residues. The V gene's germline CDR1 is SGHTA and CDR2 FQGNSA. The CDR3 bases are TGTGCCAGCAGCTTCCCTCTAGCGGGGACCACAGATACGCAGTATTTT. This codes for CASSFPLAGTTDTQYF.

The CDR3 protein is CATSRSGQGPANYGYTF. For the CDR3, the DNA is TGTGCCACCAGCAGATCGGGACAGGGGCCAGCTAACTATGGCTACACCTTC. This sequence joins TRBV15 and TRBJ1-2; TRBD1 matches 10 bases. The CDR3 contains 17 residues. Germline V gene sequence: CDR1 LNHNV, CDR2 YYDKDF (reference sequence). After removal of 2 bases from V and 0 bases from J, the junction contained 6 bases not matched to a gene.

V gene TRBV11-3 combines with J gene TRBJ2-5; D is possibly TRBD1 (6 bases). Trimming pared 5 bases from V and 2 bases from J, leaving 18 bases between. The CDR3 runs to 16 residues. Germline V CDR1 and CDR2: SGHNT, YENEEA. Here the CDR3 reads CASSRSARRGQETQYF. As DNA, the CDR3 is TGTGCCAGCAGCAGGAGCGCGAGAAGGGGGCAAGAGACCCAGTACTTC.

The chain has TRBV6-6 and TRBJ2-7; 8 bases align to TRBD1. Germline assignment: CDR1 MNHNY and CDR2 SVGAGI (reference sequence). Losses at the gene ends were 2 bases for V and 3 bases for J; bases not matched to a gene: 6. The CDR3 is 15 amino acids. The CDR3 protein is CASSYRDRSIYEQYF. The CDR3 coding sequence is TGTGCCAGCAGTTACCGGGACAGGAGCATCTACGAGCAGTACTTC.

The chain links TRBV5-5 to TRBJ2-2; D is ambiguous. Trimming shortened V by 1 base and J by 5 bases, and 6 bases separated the two germline ends. The CDR3 length is 13 residues. Germline V CDR1 and CDR2: SGHKS, YYEKEE (reference sequence). The CDR3 nucleotides read TGTGCCAGCAGCTTGCCAGATACCGGGGAGCTGTTTTTT. Translation gives CASSLPDTGELFF.

The rearrangement links TRBV5-1 to TRBJ1-5; tentative D call: TRBD1 (6 bases). Germline V gene lookup returns CDR1 SGHRS and CDR2 YFSETQ. The CDR3 sequence is 16 residues long. V dropped 0 bases and J dropped 4 bases, with 14 bases sitting between them. CDR3 in DNA: TGCGCCAGCAGCTTGGGGGTTGGACAGCTAAATCAGCCCCAGCATTTT. Translation gives CASSLGVGQLNQPQHF.

V is TRBV4-2 and J is TRBJ2-2, with 8 positions matching TRBD1. V trimming: 0 bases; J trimming: 3 bases; junction bases outside the gene matches: 6. The CDR3 is 17 residues long. CDR1 is LGHNA, CDR2 YNFKEQ, per germline. The CDR3 bases are TGTGCCAGCAGCCAAGATCACGGACAGGGATACACCGGGGAGCTGTTTTTT. It encodes CASSQDHGQGYTGELFF.

The chain couples TRBV4-2 to TRBJ2-3, with 13 bases lining up with TRBD2. From germline, CDR1 is LGHNA and CDR2 YNFKEQ. The J segment lost 4 bases and the V segment lost 4 bases, leaving 17 bases of the junction unmatched. The CDR3 contains 20 residues. CDR3 amino acids: CASSRTGTSGNVLSADTQYF. CDR3 coding DNA: TGTGCCAGCAGCCGCACCGGGACTAGCGGGAATGTTCTCTCAGCAGATACGCAGTATTTT.

The genes are TRBV10-1 and TRBJ2-1; TRBD2 aligns across 14 bases. Germline values: CDR1 WNHNN, CDR2 SYGVQD (reference sequence). With 4 bases clipped from V and 9 bases from J, the junction kept 8 bases outside the gene matches. CDR3 length: 16 residues. The chain's CDR3 is CASSGRLAGGPGEQFF. CDR3 nucleotides: TGCGCCAGCAGTGGGCGACTAGCGGGAGGGCCGGGTGAGCAGTTCTTC.

The V and J genes are TRBV5-1 and TRBJ2-1, with 7 bases lining up with TRBD2. Trimming cost V 4 bases and J 2 bases; bases outside gene matches: 6. The germline V gene encodes CDR1 SGHRS and CDR2 YFSETQ. There are 15 residues in the CDR3. CDR3: CASSPPGGPYNEQFF. The DNA of the CDR3 is TGCGCCAGCAGCCCGCCGGGGGGTCCCTACAATGAGCAGTTCTTC. Full variable domain (missing parts from reference TRBV5-1 and TRBJ2-1): KAGVTQTPRYLIKTRGQQVTLSCSPISGHRSVSWYQQTPGQGLQFLFEYFSETQRNKGNFPGRFSGRQFSNSRSEMNVSTLELGDSALYLCASSPPGGPYNEQFFGPGTRLTVL.

V is TRBV9 and J is TRBJ1-2, with D possibly being TRBD1 (5 bases). The CDR3 consists of 15 residues. Germline V lookup: CDR1 SGDLS, CDR2 YYNGEE. V lost 0 bases to trimming and J lost 4 bases, with 13 bases between them. CDR3 amino acids: CASSVVGTEGYGYTF. CDR3 DNA sequence: TGTGCCAGCAGCGTAGTTGGGACGGAGGGCTATGGCTACACCTTC.